The table lists the clone carrying this T cell receptor (beta chain) with a few counts. TCRdb re-derived calls from the RT-PCR reads in MiXCR, one entry per CDR3 protein. Here the sample spans about 540,000 distinct CDR3 sequences, roughly 23% being singletons. The source of the sample is a study of response to subunit inactivated influenza vaccine. The length of the CDR3 is 20 residues. Trimming removed 0 bases from V and 1 base from J; junction bases left unmatched: 11. Another study also made use of these data, one on T cells expressing NK-cell markers. This second study says: In generating TCR beta cDNA, 5'RACE template switching with UMIs was used. Cells sorted as CD3+CD56+NKG2C+, CD3+CD56+NKG2C- and CD3+CD56-NKG2C+ T cells supplied the TCR beta repertoires. The study found dominant NKG2C+ clonotypes at roughly 1.0-7.5% of CD8+ T cells in six donors.

The chain joins TRBV12-3 or TRBV12-4 to TRBJ1-4, with TRBD1 matching 10 bases. The material was CD4+ T cells sorted from PBMCs, obtained 12 days after vaccination. This clonotype originated in a man aged 50-59 years who received an inactivated influenza vaccine. CDR3 sequence reads: CASSLAKGQGNSVTNEKLFF. As DNA, the CDR3 is TGTGCCAGCAGTTTAGCGAAGGGACAGGGGAATTCAGTAACTAATGAAAAACTGTTTTTT.